These 27 T cell receptor beta chains originate from one sample sequenced in a study of blood T cell repertoires in COVID-19. Clones were sequenced by immunoSEQ multiplex PCR, and TCRdb holds only the in-frame ones, with some missing. This sample has 100,000 to 110,000 clones; roughly 90% occur once, and the top ten carry around 6.9%. The specimen sequenced was peripheral blood. These receptors were collected from a young man in a cohort sampled during active COVID-19.

The chain employs TRBV28 and TRBJ1-2; 9 bases fit TRBD1. Germline assignment: CDR1 MDHEN and CDR2 SYDVKM. This CDR3 region has 15 residues. Trimming took 5 bases from V and 3 from J; bases not matched to a gene: 7. The CDR3 loop reads CASSLPGQGYYGYTF. The CDR3 DNA reads as TGTGCCAGCAGTCTACCGGGACAGGGTTACTATGGCTACACCTTC.

This sequence joins TRBV19 and TRBJ1-6; a weak D match, TRBD1 (5 bases). Looked up from germline, CDR1 is LNHDA and CDR2 is SQIVND (reference sequence). V was trimmed by 9 bases and J by 8 bases, leaving 17 bases between them. The CDR3 length is 14 residues. CDR3: CASRRGGNDSPLHF. CDR3 nucleotides: TGTGCCAGCCGACGGGGGGGGAACGATTCACCCCTCCACTTT.

J is TRBJ1-5 and V is TRBV6-1; D is unresolved. Trimming cost V 3 bases and J 4 bases, with 10 bases left between them. The CDR3 runs 14 residues. Germline V CDR1 and CDR2: MNHNS, SASEGT. The CDR3 DNA reads TGTGCCAGCAGTGAGGGTGGGCAGAATCAGCCCCAGCATTTT. Amino acid sequence: CASSEGGQNQPQHF.

The rearrangement links TRBV28 to TRBJ2-4, with TRBD1 matching 7 bases. J gave up 1 base and V 5 bases, and 5 bases lay outside the gene matches. The CDR3 is 15 amino acids. Germline-derived CDR1 and CDR2 are MDHEN and SYDVKM. The CDR3 DNA sequence: TGTGCCAGCAGTCCCCTGGACAGGGCCAAAAACATTCAGTACTTC. The encoded protein is CASSPLDRAKNIQYF.

The chain couples TRBV4-2 to TRBJ1-2; the match to TRBD1 covers 8 bases. CDR3 size: 19 residues. Germline assignment: CDR1 LGHNA and CDR2 YNFKEQ. The junction had 16 bases not matched to a gene; V was cut back by 1 base and J by 3 bases. CDR3 loop: CASSQGKGRQGAGYYGYTF. Here the CDR3 DNA reads TGTGCCAGCAGCCAAGGGAAGGGTAGGCAGGGGGCGGGGTACTATGGCTACACCTTC.

The chain employs TRBV6-6 and TRBJ1-6, with TRBD1 as a possible D gene (6 bases). V was shortened by 5 bases and J by 0 bases, with 20 bases between the two germline ends. This CDR3 spans 19 amino acids. The germline V gene encodes CDR1 MNHNY and CDR2 SVGAGI (reference sequence). The CDR3 loop reads CASSHDRKKGSSYNSPLHF. In nucleotides, the CDR3 is TGTGCCAGCAGTCATGACAGGAAAAAGGGGAGCTCCTATAATTCACCCCTCCACTTT.

The CDR3 region has the DNA TGTGCCAGCAGCAACCGCTGGGACAGTAACTATGGCTACACCTTC. This encodes CASSNRWDSNYGYTF. J is TRBJ1-2 and V is TRBV21-1; TRBD1, the table's D call, was not compared with the DNA. TRBV21-1 is a recognized pseudogene. CDR3 length: 15 residues.

The genes are TRBV11-2 and TRBJ1-4, with TRBD1 matching over 7 bases. J gave up 10 bases and V 4 bases, and 9 bases lay outside the gene matches. Germline V gene data show CDR1 as SGHAT and CDR2 as FQNNGV. This CDR3 is 14 amino acids long. The CDR3, as DNA: TGTGCCAGCAGCTCGAACAAGGACAGGTTAAAACTGTTTTTT. Translation: CASSSNKDRLKLFF.

The CDR3 sequence: CASSSSGGAFYEQYF. CDR3 in DNA: TGTGCCAGCAGCTCCAGCGGGGGGGCGTTCTACGAGCAGTACTTC. The V call is TRBV5-6, the J call TRBJ2-7; 10 nucleotides line up with TRBD2. Losses at the gene ends were 3 bases for V and 3 bases for J; bases not matched to a gene: 6. The CDR3 length is 15 residues. The germline V gene has CDR1 SGHDT and CDR2 YYEEEE. Filled out from reference TRBV5-6 and TRBJ2-7, the complete variable domain reads DAGVTQSPTHLIKTRGQQVTLRCSPKSGHDTVSWYQQALGQGPQFIFQYYEEEERQRGNFPDRFSGHQFPNYSSELNVNALLLGDSALYLCASSSSGGAFYEQYFGPGTRLTVT.

The V gene is TRBV15, the J gene TRBJ2-5, with D possibly TRBD2 on 7 matching bases. This CDR3 has 16 residues. CDR1 and CDR2 from the germline V gene are LNHNV and YYDKDF (reference sequence). Trimming took 2 bases from V and 3 from J, leaving 16 bases between them. The CDR3 DNA reads as TGTGCCACCAGCAGACCCTCGGCGGGGGCCAAAGAGACCCAGTACTTC. Translating it yields CATSRPSAGAKETQYF.

This chain links TRBV7-3 with TRBJ2-7; 16 nucleotides agree with TRBD2. Germline CDR1 is SGHTA and CDR2 is FQGTGA. The CDR3 has 18 amino acids. V dropped 5 bases and J dropped 2; count of bases not matched to a gene: 9. The CDR3 spells CASSPTGLAGGIPYEQYF. CDR3 bases: TGTGCCAGCAGCCCTACGGGACTAGCGGGGGGGATTCCCTACGAGCAGTACTTC.

The chain has TRBV4-3 and TRBJ2-1, with 7 bases fitting TRBD2. Germline values: CDR1 LGHNA, CDR2 YSLEER. The V and J ends lost 1 base and 2 bases, in that order; junction bases with no gene match: 5. The CDR3 has 16 residues. The CDR3, as DNA: TGCGCCAGCAGCCAAGGGGAGGGGCGAACCTACAATGAGCAGTTCTTC. It codes for CASSQGEGRTYNEQFF.

The V and J genes are TRBV20-1 and TRBJ2-3; D gene uncertain. CDR1 is DFQATT and CDR2 is SNEGSKA in the germline V gene (reference sequence). This CDR3 has 11 amino acids. Trimming shortened V by 3 bases and J by 4 bases, and 5 bases separated the two germline ends. The CDR3 DNA follows: TGCAGTGCTAGTGTAGCAGATACGCAGTATTTT. Its translation is CSASVADTQYF.

In regard to this clone: In the same sample, other DNA sequences code for this CDR3. The V and J genes are TRBV6-5 and TRBJ2-7; TRBD1 matches 8 bases. V gave up 2 bases and J gave up 2 bases; unmatched junction bases: 5. Germline CDR1 reads MNHEY; CDR2 reads SVGAGI. The length of the CDR3 is 15 residues. The CDR3 DNA follows: TGTGCCAGCAGTTACAGAGGACAGGGACCCTACGAGCAGTACTTC. Translated, it gives CASSYRGQGPYEQYF.

The chain links TRBV7-6 to TRBJ1-5; D gene unclear. The V and J ends lost 8 bases and 5 bases respectively, with 13 bases between them. CDR3 length equals 13 residues. Germline-derived CDR1 and CDR2 are SGHVS and FNYEAQ. The CDR3 DNA reads TGTGCCAGCTCTCTCGGGGTAGATCAGCCCCAGCATTTT. As protein: CASSLGVDQPQHF.

J is TRBJ1-3 and V is TRBV5-8; D remains ambiguous. The V gene lost 1 base and the J gene lost 1 base, with 9 bases spanning the gap. The CDR3 runs 15 residues. Germline CDR1 SGHTS, CDR2 YDEGEE. The CDR3 coding sequence is TGTGCCAGCAGCTTGAATCGGGGTTCTGGAAACACCATATATTTT. It yields the protein CASSLNRGSGNTIYF.

The chain couples TRBV5-8 to TRBJ1-5; TRBD1 is a possible D gene (5 bases). Germline V gives CDR1 SGHTS, CDR2 YDEGEE. This CDR3 has 13 residues. The V and J ends lost 5 bases and 5 bases respectively, with 11 bases between them. CDR3 in DNA: TGTGCCAGCAGTAAGTGGGGGGATCAGCCCCAGCATTTT. Translation: CASSKWGDQPQHF.

This rearrangement joins TRBV2 to TRBJ1-1; possible D gene TRBD1, 6 bases. The CDR3 is 14 amino acids. Trimming left V 3 bases short and J 0 bases short, with 8 bases between. Germline V gene lookup returns CDR1 SNHLY and CDR2 FYNNEI. CDR3 DNA sequence: TGTGCCAGCAGTGAGTCAGGGGTGAACACTGAAGCTTTCTTT. It codes for CASSESGVNTEAFF.

The rearrangement uses TRBV4-2 and TRBJ1-2, with D maybe TRBD1 (5 bases). Trimming removed 3 bases at V and 6 bases at J, with 8 bases between. The CDR3 has 12 amino acids. Germline lookup yields CDR1 LGHNA and CDR2 YNFKEQ. This chain's CDR3 is CASSHWGDGYTF. DNA of the CDR3: TGTGCCAGCAGCCATTGGGGGGATGGCTACACCTTC.

The chain is built from TRBV5-6 and TRBJ2-7; maybe TRBD1 (5 bases). This CDR3 has 16 residues. Trimming shortened V by 4 bases and J by 0 bases, and 17 bases separated the two germline ends. Germline V gene data show CDR1 as SGHDT and CDR2 as YYEEEE. The CDR3 DNA sequence: TGTGCCAGCAGCCGCCAGGGCACGATGAGCTCCTACGAGCAGTACTTC. Its protein product is CASSRQGTMSSYEQYF.

This chain links TRBV5-4 with TRBJ2-7; possible D gene TRBD2, 7 bases. Germline loops: CDR1 SGHNT, CDR2 YYREEE (reference sequence). V dropped 5 bases and J dropped 4 bases, with 22 bases sitting between them. The CDR3 sequence is 16 residues long. The CDR3 DNA reads TGTGCCAGCAGAGTGTGGGGGGCCGGGGGGACTTACGAGCAGTACTTC. This gives the protein CASRVWGAGGTYEQYF.

The chain carries TRBV2 and TRBJ2-2, with a tentative D call TRBD1 (6 bases). The V and J ends lost 6 bases and 5 bases respectively, with 16 bases between them. The CDR3 loop spans 15 amino acids. CDR1 is SNHLY, CDR2 FYNNEI, per germline. DNA of the CDR3: TGTGCCAGCAGGAAGGACCCAGGGGATACCGGGGAGCTGTTTTTT. Translated: CASRKDPGDTGELFF.

V gene TRBV6-4 combines with J gene TRBJ2-3, with TRBD2 identical over 9 bases. V lost 6 bases, J lost 3 bases, and 4 bases stayed unmatched. Germline V lookup: CDR1 MRHNA, CDR2 SNTAGT. This CDR3 has 14 amino acids. The CDR3 spells CASSPSGATDTQYF. Here the CDR3 DNA reads TGTGCCAGCAGCCCTAGCGGGGCGACAGATACGCAGTATTTT.

V is TRBV5-1 and J is TRBJ2-2; no clear D gene. CDR3 length: 15 residues. V gave up 1 base and J gave up 1 base, with 8 bases separating them. Germline CDR1 SGHRS, CDR2 YFSETQ. The CDR3, as DNA: TGCGCCAGCAGCTTGTCGACGGGGAACACCGGGGAGCTGTTTTTT. Amino acids: CASSLSTGNTGELFF. Filled out from reference TRBV5-1 and TRBJ2-2, the complete variable domain reads KAGVTQTPRYLIKTRGQQVTLSCSPISGHRSVSWYQQTPGQGLQFLFEYFSETQRNKGNFPGRFSGRQFSNSRSEMNVSTLELGDSALYLCASSLSTGNTGELFFGEGSRLTVL.

This chain uses TRBV5-1 with TRBJ2-3; maybe TRBD2 (5 bases). The CDR3 has 17 residues. The V gene lost 0 bases and the J gene lost 2 bases, with 16 bases spanning the gap. The germline gives CDR1 SGHRS, CDR2 YFSETQ. The CDR3 coding sequence is TGCGCCAGCAGCTTGGCCTCGGTTAGCGACTCCACAGATACGCAGTATTTT. Amino acids: CASSLASVSDSTDTQYF. The full variable domain, its missing parts supplied by reference TRBV5-1 and TRBJ2-3, is KAGVTQTPRYLIKTRGQQVTLSCSPISGHRSVSWYQQTPGQGLQFLFEYFSETQRNKGNFPGRFSGRQFSNSRSEMNVSTLELGDSALYLCASSLASVSDSTDTQYFGPGTRLTVL.

This clone was observed a few times. The chain has TRBV19 and TRBJ1-5; 9 bases line up with TRBD1. V dropped 9 bases and J dropped 6; count of bases not matched to a gene: 12. The CDR3 is made up of 15 amino acids. Germline CDR1 reads LNHDA; CDR2 reads SQIVND (reference sequence). The CDR3: CASDPGTGFGQPQHF. The CDR3 DNA sequence: TGTGCCAGCGACCCCGGGACAGGGTTCGGTCAGCCCCAGCATTTT.

The chain combines TRBV6-2 or TRBV6-3 with TRBJ2-2; 7 bases align to TRBD1. V shed 2 bases, J shed 1 base, and the junction held 7 bases outside the gene matches. Germline lookup yields CDR1 MNHEY and CDR2 SVGEGT. The CDR3 totals 17 residues. The CDR3 sequence is CASSYISGTVNTGELFF. In nucleotides, the CDR3 is TGTGCCAGCAGTTACATATCCGGGACAGTGAACACCGGGGAGCTGTTTTTT.